Listed below are T cell receptor beta chains from one sample, sequenced in a study of CD8+CD57+ T cells in acquired aplastic anemia. Using its own MiXCR run on the reads, TCRdb lists one record per CDR3 protein. Here the sample spans about 190,000 distinct CDR3 sequences, 54% being singletons. The sample comprised sorted CD4+, CD8+, or CD8+CD57+ T cells (not recorded which) from PBMCs. These receptor sequences come from a human donor in good health, serving as a control. CDR3s leave out the opening cysteine and the closing phenylalanine or tryptophan.

>TRBJ1-6|TRBV29-1
SVGQGVDSPLH
>TRBJ2-1|TRBV7-9
ASSSILGSYNEQF
>TRBJ2-7|TRBV4-3
ASSQKGQNDLGYEQY
>TRBJ2-7|TRBV7-9
ASSLESRLWD
>TRBJ2-7|TRBV7-3
ASRLQGTGPYEQY
>TRBJ1-2|TRBV19
ASGIGYSYGYT
>TRBJ1-2|TRBV28
ASSTHRDRYWGHT
>TRBJ2-2|TRBV4-2
ASSHLGTINTGELF
>TRBJ1-1|TRBV9
ASSVEFRTEAF
>TRBJ1-2|TRBV7-9
ASSFPVAYGYT
>TRBJ1-1|TRBV25-1
ASSRQGRAF
>TRBJ1-4|TRBV7-9
ASSDHRAAEKLF
>TRBJ2-5|TRBV20-1
SATGLAGVQTQY
>TRBJ2-1|TRBV24-1
ATSDPTSLGSYNEQF
>TRBJ2-7|TRBV20-1
SAPIPPTYEQY
>TRBJ2-5|TRBV2
ANSPEDSPRETQY
>TRBJ2-2|TRBV2
ASSYSRTPGLNTGELF
>TRBJ2-2|TRBV29-1
SVEGAPGTGELF
>TRBJ1-1|TRBV29-1
SARDSTEAF
>TRBJ1-1|TRBV27
ASSLTTGKTEAF
>TRBJ1-4|TRBV6-5
ASREPGHVSTNEKLF
>TRBJ1-6|TRBV12-3/TRBV12-4
ASSVTGPNSPLH
>TRBJ2-5|TRBV20-1
SAGGTSVQTQY
>TRBJ2-5|TRBV7-9
ASSLGRGSSYGYTFGSGTQY
>TRBJ1-5|TRBV19
AGSKGDSWKNQPQH
>TRBJ2-5|TRBV9
ASSVGTLQETQY
>TRBJ2-3|TRBV11-3
ASSFGRSTDTQY
>TRBJ2-2|TRBV7-3
ASSASYRGRTLKLF
>TRBJ2-5|TRBV25-1
ASSPGGAGETQY
>TRBJ1-6|TRBV7-2
ASSYLTVGDSPLH
>TRBJ2-1|TRBV4-2
ASSQGGVSEQF
>TRBJ2-5|TRBV14
ASSTLLAGGQETQY
>TRBJ2-5|TRBV5-1
ASSIRVQETQY
>TRBJ2-1|TRBV12-5
ASGSGQSGYNEQF
>TRBJ1-2|TRBV19
ATSDREILYGYT
>TRBJ2-7|TRBV7-8
ANSLVRGANEQY
>TRBJ2-7|TRBV19
ASRKDGYYEQY
>TRBJ2-7|TRBV7-9
ASSLGVSGEEQY
>TRBJ1-4|TRBV7-8
ASSATTGHRVEKLF
>TRBJ1-6|TRBV9
ASSVVWGNNSPLH
>TRBJ1-2|TRBV3-1
ASSLTGTGYNYGYT
>TRBJ2-7|TRBV4-1
ASSVTCGGAYEQY
>TRBJ1-5|TRBV7-3
ASSEGFYNQPQH
>TRBJ2-3|TRBV5-1
ASSFSGSADTQY
>TRBJ1-5|TRBV20-1
SARSGEGYSNQPQH
>TRBJ2-5|TRBV10-3
AIRVGEETQY
>TRBJ1-2|TRBV19
ASSINFNYGYT
>TRBJ2-5|TRBV20-1
SASEWDREVETQY
>TRBJ2-2|TRBV4-2
ASSQESRGTGELF
>TRBJ2-7|TRBV6-5
ASSYQRGASYEQY
>TRBJ1-2|TRBV20-1
SGIPGQGAGGYT
>TRBJ1-6|TRBV15
ATALDAGANSPLH
>TRBJ1-2|TRBV5-1
ASSRNQGAPNGYT